This T cell receptor beta chain was observed in a study of T cells in Graves' hyperthyroidism and ophthalmopathy. Each patient was aged 18 to 65 and had newly diagnosed hyperthyroidism of under 2 months' duration. V lost 1 base and J lost 2, with 9 bases in between. The V gene's germline CDR1 is SGHTA and CDR2 FQGNSA. The CDR3 is made up of 14 amino acids. Researchers amplified the TCR beta CDR3 regions from RNA transcripts. The study used the HTBI primer set for a first-round RT-PCR of the TCR CDR3. One entry per CDR3 protein, called by TCRdb with MiXCR from the multiplex PCR reads. The sample has roughly 740,000 distinct CDR3 sequences; roughly 15% are singletons. This clonotype was detected many times.

This chain joins TRBV7-2 and TRBJ2-7; D remains unclear. Material for sequencing was blood. The TCR originated in a man younger than 30 with Graves' hyperthyroidism. The chain's CDR3 is CASSLGYSAYEQYF. CDR3 coding DNA: TGTGCCAGCAGCTTAGGTTACAGCGCCTACGAGCAGTACTTC.